This TCR beta chain was recovered during a study of cytomegalovirus exposure and HLA in healthy donors. Turning to the study itself: The same platform was used for the roughly 130 validation repertoires and the approximately 670 first-cohort repertoires, a later analysis reported.

These donors were members of the roughly 120-subject validation cohort, a group separate from the approximately 670-subject first cohort. As concerns this clone: Its antigen is currently unknown.

The CDR3 totals 16 residues. V gave up 3 bases and J gave up 0 bases; unmatched junction bases: 4. Looked up from germline, CDR1 is SGHVS and CDR2 is FNYEAQ. Findings and caveats of the study: The study designated roughly 160 TCR beta chains cytomegalovirus-associated. The tendency of first-cohort TCR clusters to co-occur in the 90 to 150 validation repertoires was the finding of a later analysis.

Produced via immunoSEQ multiplex PCR; TCRdb's table is partial and in-frame only. The data hold about 150,000 clones, with about 88% observed a single time. This chain joins TRBV7-6 and TRBJ2-1; the match to TRBD2 covers 8 bases. The TCR was taken from a man younger than 35 in good health and CMV-seropositive. The sample was PBMCs. The DNA of the CDR3 is TGTGCCAGCAGCTTGCACAGCGGGAGCTCCTACAATGAGCAGTTCTTC. This translates into CASSLHSGSSYNEQFF.